This T cell receptor beta chain was identified in a study of T-cell reconstitution after alpha-beta-depleted transplantation in children. Germline CDR1 is SGHRS and CDR2 is YFSETQ. Germline trimming cut 1 base from V and 13 bases from J; bases unmatched to any gene: 7. The CDR3 contains 13 residues. General study points: Some patients showed high day-60 TCRbeta diversity, which derived from surviving recipient T cells and thymic progenitors. At one year after transplant, newly produced T cells mostly accounted for T-cell counts and diversity. Reportedly, alpha-beta T cells present about two months post-transplant originated from several hundred expanded clones of graft origin.

This clonotype was observed a handful of times. Its antigen is unidentified. For TCRbeta, the library was prepared with unique molecular identifiers. TCRdb re-derived calls from the PCR reads in MiXCR, one entry per CDR3 protein. Of a few hundred thousand distinct CDR3 sequences in the sample, approximately 23% were seen once. This sequence originates from a male patient younger than 18 who had a stem cell transplant for acute lymphoblastic leukemia, so the T cells may come from the graft donor. This specimen was PBMCs, mostly from graft donor cells, taken 180 days after TCRalphabeta/CD19-depleted stem cell transplant. The chain uses TRBV5-1 and TRBJ2-1; the match to TRBD1 covers 8 bases. In DNA, the CDR3 is TGCGCCAGCAGCTTGCAACCCGGACAGGGTCAGTTCTTC. This gives the protein CASSLQPGQGQFF.